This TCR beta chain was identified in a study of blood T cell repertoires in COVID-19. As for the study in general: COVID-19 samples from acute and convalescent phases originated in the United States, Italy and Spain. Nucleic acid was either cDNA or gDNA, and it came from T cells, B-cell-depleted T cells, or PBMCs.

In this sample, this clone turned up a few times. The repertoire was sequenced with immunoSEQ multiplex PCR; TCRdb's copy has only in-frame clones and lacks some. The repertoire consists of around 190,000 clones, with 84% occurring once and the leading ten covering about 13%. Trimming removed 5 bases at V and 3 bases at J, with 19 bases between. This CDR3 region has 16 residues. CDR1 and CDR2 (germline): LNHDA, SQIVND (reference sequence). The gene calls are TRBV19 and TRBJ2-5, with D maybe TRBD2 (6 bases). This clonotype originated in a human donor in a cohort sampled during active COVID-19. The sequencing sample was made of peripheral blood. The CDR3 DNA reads TGTGCCAGTAGTGGCCGACAGTATTCTAGCGAAGAGACCCAGTACTTC. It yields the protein CASSGRQYSSEETQYF.